This is a list of T cell receptor beta chains from one sample in a study of cytomegalovirus exposure and HLA in healthy donors. TCRdb's table, derived via immunoSEQ multiplex PCR, lists solely in-frame clones and lacks some. The clone table shows approximately 130,000 clones, with the ten largest holding 2%. The sample comprised PBMCs. The receptors were gathered from a woman aged 60-70 years in good health and CMV-seronegative. Both conserved end residues are part of each CDR3. Fields, in order: J gene, V gene, D gene, CDR3 DNA, CDR3 protein. A D gene is named only where the DNA matches it firmly.

TRBJ1-4 TRBV28 - TGTGCCAGCAGTTTCCCCACGGGGGGACAAAGGCTTACTGAAAAACTGTTTTTT CASSFPTGGQRLTEKLFF
TRBJ1-6 TRBV19 TRBD1 TGTGCCAGTAGAGACAGGGTTCCTTCACCCCTCCACTTT CASRDRVPSPLHF
TRBJ2-1 TRBV27 TRBD2 TGTGCCAGCAGTTTAGCGGGAGGGGTCAATGAGCAGTTCTTC CASSLAGGVNEQFF
TRBJ1-4 TRBV5-5 - TGTGCCAGCAGCTTGACCAGGGGCTATCCGGGTGAAAAACTGTTTTTT CASSLTRGYPGEKLFF
TRBJ1-4 TRBV4-2 - TGTGCCAGCAGCCAGGCCTGGGGGGGGGAAAAACTGTTTTTT CASSQAWGGEKLFF
TRBJ1-6 TRBV4-1 - TGCGCCAGCAGCCAACGACCAGGGGAGTTATCCTATAATTCACCCCTCCACTTT CASSQRPGELSYNSPLHF
TRBJ2-3 TRBV7-6 TRBD2 TGTGCCAGCAGCTTATTAGCGGGGGGCCAGGCGGATACGCAGTATTTT CASSLLAGGQADTQYF
TRBJ2-2 TRBV11-3 - TGTGCCAGCACGGCAGGTGGTACCGGGGAGCTGTTTTTT CASTAGGTGELFF
TRBJ1-5 TRBV28 - TGTGCCAGCAGGGTACGGGGTCGTGGGAGCAATCAGCCCCAGCATTTT CASRVRGRGSNQPQHF
TRBJ2-1 TRBV9 - TGTGCCAGCAGCGGGGGGCCTGAAGCCTACAATGAGCAGTTCTTC CASSGGPEAYNEQFF
TRBJ2-1 TRBV9 TRBD2 TGTGCCAGCACCCCCGTCGAGCGGGGGAGGGAAGAGCAGTTCTTC CASTPVERGREEQFF
TRBJ2-3 TRBV2 TRBD1 TGTGCCAGCAGCTTGGGACAGGGGGGAGATACGCAGTATTTT CASSLGQGGDTQYF
TRBJ2-5 TRBV5-1 - TGCGCCAGCAGCTCTCAGGGAGGAGGGGAGACCCAGTACTTC CASSSQGGGETQYF
TRBJ2-1 TRBV18 - TGTGCCAGCTCACCTATCTCCTACAATGAGCAGTTCTTC CASSPISYNEQFF
TRBJ1-1 TRBV19 - TGTGCCAGTAGTAGGGTGACAGGTCCTCGTGTTAACACTGAAGCTTTCTTT CASSRVTGPRVNTEAFF
TRBJ2-7 TRBV19 TRBD1 TGTGCCAGTAGTATTAGTTGGGGACAGGTCTACGAGCAGTACTTC CASSISWGQVYEQYF